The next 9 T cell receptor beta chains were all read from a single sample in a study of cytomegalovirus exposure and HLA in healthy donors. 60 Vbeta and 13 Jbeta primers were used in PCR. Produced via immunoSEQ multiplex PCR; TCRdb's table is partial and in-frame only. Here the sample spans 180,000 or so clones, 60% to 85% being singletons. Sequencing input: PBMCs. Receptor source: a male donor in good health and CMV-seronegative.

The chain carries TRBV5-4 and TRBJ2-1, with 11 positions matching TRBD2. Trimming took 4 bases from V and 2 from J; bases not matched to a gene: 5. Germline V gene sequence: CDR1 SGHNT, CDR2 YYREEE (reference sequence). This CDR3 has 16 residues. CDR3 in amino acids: CASSVPGLAAYNEQFF. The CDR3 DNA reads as TGTGCCAGCAGCGTACCGGGACTAGCGGCCTACAATGAGCAGTTCTTC.

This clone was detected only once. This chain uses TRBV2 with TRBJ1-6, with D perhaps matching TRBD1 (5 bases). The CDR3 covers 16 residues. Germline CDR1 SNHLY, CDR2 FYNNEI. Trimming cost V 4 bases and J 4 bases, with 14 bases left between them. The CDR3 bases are TGTGCCAGCAGTGTAGGGGAGGGCGGGTATAATTCACCCCTCCACTTT. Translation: CASSVGEGGYNSPLHF.

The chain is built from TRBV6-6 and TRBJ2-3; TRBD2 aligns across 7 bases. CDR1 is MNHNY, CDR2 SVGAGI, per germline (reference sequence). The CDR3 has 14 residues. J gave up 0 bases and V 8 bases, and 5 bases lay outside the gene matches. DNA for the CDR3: TGTGCCAGCGGGGAGGGACTCAGCACAGATACGCAGTATTTT. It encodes CASGEGLSTDTQYF.

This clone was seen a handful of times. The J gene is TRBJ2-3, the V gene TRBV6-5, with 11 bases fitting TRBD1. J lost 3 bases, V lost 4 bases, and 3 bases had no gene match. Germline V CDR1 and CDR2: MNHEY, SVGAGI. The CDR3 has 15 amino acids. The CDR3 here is CASSLGQGATDTQYF. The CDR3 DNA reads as TGTGCCAGCAGTTTAGGACAGGGGGCTACAGATACGCAGTATTTT.

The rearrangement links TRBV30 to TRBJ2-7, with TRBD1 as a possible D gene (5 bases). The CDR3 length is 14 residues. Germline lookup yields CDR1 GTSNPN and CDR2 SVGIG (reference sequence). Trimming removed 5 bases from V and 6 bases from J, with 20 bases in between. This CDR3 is CAWVQGSLGGEQYF. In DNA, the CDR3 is TGTGCCTGGGTGCAGGGATCCCTAGGCGGCGAGCAGTACTTC.

DNA for the CDR3: TGTGCCAGCAGTGACGGGGGTAGCAATCAGCCCCAGCATTTT. Translated, it gives CASSDGGSNQPQHF. The rearrangement uses TRBV6-1 and TRBJ1-5, with a possible D match to TRBD1 (5 bases). Per germline, CDR1 MNHNS and CDR2 SASEGT. Trimming took off 3 bases at V and 0 bases at J, with 6 bases between the two ends. The CDR3 has 14 residues.

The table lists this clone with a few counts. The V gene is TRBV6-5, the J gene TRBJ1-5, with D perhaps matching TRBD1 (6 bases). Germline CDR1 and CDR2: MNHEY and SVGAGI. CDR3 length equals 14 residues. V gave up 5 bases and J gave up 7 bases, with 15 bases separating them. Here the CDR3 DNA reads TGTGCCAGCAGTAACAGGGCCGGGGGGCAGCCCCAGCATTTT. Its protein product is CASSNRAGGQPQHF.

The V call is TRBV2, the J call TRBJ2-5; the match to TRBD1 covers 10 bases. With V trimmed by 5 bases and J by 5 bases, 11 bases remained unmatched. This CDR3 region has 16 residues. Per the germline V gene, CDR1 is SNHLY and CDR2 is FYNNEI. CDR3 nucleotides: TGTGCCAGCAGTTATACCGGGACAGGGGCAAGGGAGACCCAGTACTTC. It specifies CASSYTGTGARETQYF. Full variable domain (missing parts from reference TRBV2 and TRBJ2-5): EPEVTQTPSHQVTQMGQEVILRCVPISNHLYFYWYRQILGQKVEFLVSFYNNEISEKSEIFDDQFSVERPDGSNFTLKIRSTKLEDSAMYFCASSYTGTGARETQYFGPGTRLLVL.

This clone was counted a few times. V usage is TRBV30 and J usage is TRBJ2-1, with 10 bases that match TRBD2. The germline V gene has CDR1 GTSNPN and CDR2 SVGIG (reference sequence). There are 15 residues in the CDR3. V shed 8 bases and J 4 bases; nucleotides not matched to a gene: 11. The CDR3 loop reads CAGLEKRGGYNEQFF. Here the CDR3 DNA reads TGTGCCGGACTAGAAAAGCGGGGGGGGTACAATGAGCAGTTCTTC.